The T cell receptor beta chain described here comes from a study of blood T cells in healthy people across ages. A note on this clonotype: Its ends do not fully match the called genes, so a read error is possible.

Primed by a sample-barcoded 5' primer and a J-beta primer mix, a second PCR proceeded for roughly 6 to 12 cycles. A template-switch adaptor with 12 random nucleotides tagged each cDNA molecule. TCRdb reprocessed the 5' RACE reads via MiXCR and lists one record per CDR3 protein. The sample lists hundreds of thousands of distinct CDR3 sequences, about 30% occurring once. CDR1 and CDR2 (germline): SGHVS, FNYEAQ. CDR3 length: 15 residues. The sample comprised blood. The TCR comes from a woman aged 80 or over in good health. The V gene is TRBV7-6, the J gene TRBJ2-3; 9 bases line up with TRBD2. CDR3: CASSLMRGGADTRYF. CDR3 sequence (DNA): TGTGCCAGCAGCTTAATGCGGGGGGGGGCAGATACGCGGTATTTT.